The clone carrying this TCR beta chain was found a few times. What it recognizes is unknown. This entry comes from a study of CD8+ T cells in alopecia areata. About the study: Twice a day, 5 to 10 mg of oral tofacitinib was administered to treated patients. Tofacitinib ran 6 to 18 months, followed by 6 months off drug. Overall study findings and caveats: Tofacitinib produced a significant decrease in scalp clonality and in expanded CD8+ clones among the top 100. Higher clonality than in normal scalp was seen in lesional scalp, especially alopecia totalis/universalis.

The CDR3 contains 14 residues. The junction had 6 bases not matched to a gene; V was cut back by 5 bases and J by 1 base. Germline V gives CDR1 GTSNPN, CDR2 SVGIG (reference sequence). It was cDNA, reverse transcribed from extracted RNA, that served as the sequencing template. Profiling relied on immunoSEQ multiplex PCR, and the TCRdb table lists in-frame clones only, not all of them. The data hold about 120,000 clones, with around 56% observed a single time. As to treatment: oral pan-JAK inhibitor, 5-10 mg twice daily. This clonotype was obtained from a human donor with alopecia areata. V gene TRBV30 combines with J gene TRBJ1-2, with 8 bases fitting TRBD1. The sample was CD4+ T cells sorted from blood, taken at week 4, from a patient treated with tofacitinib. DNA for the CDR3: TGTGCCTGGCAGGGACAGGATAATAACTATGGCTACACCTTC. Protein sequence: CAWQGQDNNYGYTF. The entire variable domain, with the rest obtained from reference TRBV30 and TRBJ1-2, is as follows: SQTIHQWPATLVQPVGSPLSLECTVEGTSNPNLYWYRQAAGRGLQLLFYSVGIGQISSEVPQNLSASRPQDRQFILSSKKLLLSDSGFYLCAWQGQDNNYGYTFGSGTRLTVV.